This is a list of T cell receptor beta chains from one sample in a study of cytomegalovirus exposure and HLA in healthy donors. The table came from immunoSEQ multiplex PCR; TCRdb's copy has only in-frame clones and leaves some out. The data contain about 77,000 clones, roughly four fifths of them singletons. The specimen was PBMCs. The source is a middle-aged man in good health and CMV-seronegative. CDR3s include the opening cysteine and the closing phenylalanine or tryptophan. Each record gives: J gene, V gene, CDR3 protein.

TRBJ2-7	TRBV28	CASSLGDFGRRYEQYF
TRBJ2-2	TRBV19	CASSPGVNTGELFF
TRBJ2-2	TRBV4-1	CASSQEVAGELFF
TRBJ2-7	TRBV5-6	CASSLYHRDEQYF
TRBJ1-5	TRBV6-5	CASSLGPNSNQPQHF
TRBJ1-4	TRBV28	CASSSGDRDLGEKLFF
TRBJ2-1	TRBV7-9	CASSFGGEQFF
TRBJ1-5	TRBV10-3	CAISAIGGNQPQHF
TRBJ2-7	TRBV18	CASSPLDRVAEQYF
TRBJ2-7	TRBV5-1	CASSPGTGAYEQYF
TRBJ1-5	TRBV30	CAWTSGGVSNQPQHF
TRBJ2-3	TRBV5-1	CASRRTGGSTDTQYF
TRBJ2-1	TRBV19	CASSSTGQINEQFF
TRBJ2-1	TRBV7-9	CASSLVGTYAQFF
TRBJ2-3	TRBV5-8	CASSSGTSGSTDTQYF
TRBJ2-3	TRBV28	CASRTTDRDSSNF
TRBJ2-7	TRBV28	CASSTGGAEQYF
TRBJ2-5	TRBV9	CASSPGGSGETQYF
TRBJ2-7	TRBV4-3	CASSHRQGLSYEQYF
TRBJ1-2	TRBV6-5	CASTPWDRGYGYTF
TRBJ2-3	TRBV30	CAWSGIAGYTDTQYF
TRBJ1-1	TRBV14	CASSLGQGTEAFF
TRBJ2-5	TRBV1	CTSSQDLVGVKTQYF
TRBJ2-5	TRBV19	CASSIPGGETQYF
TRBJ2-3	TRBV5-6	CASSQDFGGATDTQYF
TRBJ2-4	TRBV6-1	CASSDRQTVAKNIQYF
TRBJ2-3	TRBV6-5	CASSRRTSGTDTQYF
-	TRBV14	CASSQGGWSSYEQYF
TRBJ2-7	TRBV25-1	CASTQGGMHEQYF
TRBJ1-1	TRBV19	CASSLGQGLVEAFF
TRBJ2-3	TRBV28	CASSPGTSGSQNTQYF
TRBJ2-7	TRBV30	CAWSAGTSGTLEQYF
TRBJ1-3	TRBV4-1	CASSQDDMSLIGSGNTIYF
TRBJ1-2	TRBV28	CASSLPYHQPQGNYGYTF
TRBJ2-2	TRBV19	CASPDRWTGELFF
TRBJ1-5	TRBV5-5	CASSSGTGYQPQHF
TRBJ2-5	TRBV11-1	CASSLKLNLGQRSETQYF
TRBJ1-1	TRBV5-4	CASSLDTVEAFF
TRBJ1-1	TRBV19	CASRAGGGMNTEAFF
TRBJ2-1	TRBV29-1	CSVPSAAYNEQFF
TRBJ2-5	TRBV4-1	CASSQGDYQETQYF
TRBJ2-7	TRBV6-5	CASSYRKGAYEQYF
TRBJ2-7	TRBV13	CASSLGAISYEQYF
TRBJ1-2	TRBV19	CASRARVFGYTF
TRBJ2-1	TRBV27	CASSYPRPSAKYNEQFF
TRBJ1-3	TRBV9	CASSGVGNTIYF
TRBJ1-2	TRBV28	CASSLYPTGVGYGYTF
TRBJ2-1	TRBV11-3	CASSLGANEQFF
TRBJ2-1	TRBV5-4	CASSLEAGVRYNEQFF
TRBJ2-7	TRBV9	CASSTLEGVGREQYF
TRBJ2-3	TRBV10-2	CASSASTDTQYF
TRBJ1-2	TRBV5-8	CASNVRTGRNYGYTF